This T cell receptor beta chain appears in the sequencing data of a study of beta chain features in type 1 diabetes. V lost 2 bases and J 3 bases, leaving 11 bases between the germline ends. The length of the CDR3 is 14 residues. The germline gives CDR1 SGHRS, CDR2 YFSETQ. Study-level findings and limits: There was a moderate but significant shortening of TCRB CDR3s in all four CD4+ subsets of Type 1 diabetes patients.

What was sequenced were expressed TCRB transcripts, since all of the isolated RNA had been reverse transcribed. Sequencing was performed with immunoSEQ multiplex PCR; in TCRdb, only in-frame clones are kept and a portion is missing. The data hold hundreds of thousands of clones, with 15% to 18% observed a single time. This clone was detected only once. The target antigen is unknown. This receptor was identified in a man between 18 and 29 years old in good health. Material: naive CD4+ T cells from blood. The rearrangement links TRBV5-1 to TRBJ1-2, with D possibly matching TRBD1 (5 bases). This CDR3 is CASSLEWGDYGYTF. CDR3 DNA: TGCGCCAGCAGCTTAGAGTGGGGCGACTATGGCTACACCTTC.